The rows below give T cell receptor beta chains drawn from one sample of a study of beta chain features in type 1 diabetes. Sequencing used immunoSEQ multiplex PCR; TCRdb keeps in-frame clones, though not all of them. The sample gives 53,000 or so clones, 55% to 70% of which show up once; approximately 0.3% is in the top ten. Sequencing was performed on stem cell memory CD4+ T cells from blood. These TCRs come from a woman aged 30 to 39 with type 1 diabetes. The CDR3 runs from the conserved cysteine through the conserved F or W. A D gene is named only where the DNA matches it firmly. Only some rows state a clone size, as once, few, many or a class for expanded clones.

D gene	J gene	clone size	V gene	CDR3 protein	CDR3 DNA
.	TRBJ1-1	.	TRBV29-1	CSVRDMNTEAFF	TGCAGCGTTAGGGACATGAACACTGAAGCTTTCTTT
TRBD1	TRBJ1-2	.	TRBV19	CASSNPRTGIYGYTF	TGTGCCAGTAGTAACCCCCGGACAGGAATCTATGGCTACACCTTC
TRBD1	TRBJ2-2	.	TRBV2	CASRGTDANTGELFF	TGTGCCAGCAGGGGGACAGACGCGAACACCGGGGAGCTGTTTTTT
TRBD1	TRBJ1-2	.	TRBV4-1	CASSQGQGANYGYTF	TGCGCCAGCAGCCAAGGACAGGGGGCCAACTATGGCTACACCTTC
TRBD2	TRBJ2-5	.	TRBV6-6	CASSRSGETQYF	TGTGCCAGCAGTCGTAGCGGGGAGACCCAGTACTTC
TRBD2	TRBJ2-1	.	TRBV7-2	CASRRPGLANYEQFF	TGTGCCAGCAGGCGGCCGGGACTAGCAAATTATGAGCAGTTCTTC
TRBD2	TRBJ2-1	.	TRBV14	CASSRLTSLWEFF	TGTGCCAGCAGCCGACTGACTAGCCTGTGGGAGTTCTTC
.	TRBJ2-1	.	TRBV7-8	CASSSLARSSYNEQFF	TGTGCCAGCAGCTCCCTAGCGCGGAGCTCCTACAATGAGCAGTTCTTC
.	TRBJ2-7	.	TRBV13	CASSLGGRNSYEQYF	TGTGCCAGCAGCTTAGGTGGGAGGAACTCCTACGAGCAGTACTTC
TRBD2	TRBJ2-3	once	TRBV11-2	CASSLWGGRGDTQYF	TGTGCCAGCAGCTTGTGGGGCGGGAGGGGGGATACGCAGTATTTT
TRBD2	TRBJ2-2	.	TRBV28	CASSLAGAGELFF	TGTGCCAGCAGTCTAGCGGGAGCCGGGGAGCTGTTTTTT
TRBD1	TRBJ1-2	few	TRBV27	CASSRDRGHGYTF	TGTGCCAGCAGTCGGGACAGGGGTCATGGCTACACCTTC
.	TRBJ2-1	.	TRBV7-9	CASSFRDSYNEQFF	TGTGCCAGCAGCTTCCGGGACTCCTACAATGAGCAGTTCTTC
.	TRBJ2-1	.	TRBV18	CASSPGVRADAFF	TGTGCCAGCTCACCAGGGGTCAGGGCAGATGCGTTCTTC
TRBD1	TRBJ2-5	.	TRBV9	CASSVAHRGLETQYF	TGTGCCAGCAGCGTAGCCCACAGGGGGCTCGAGACCCAGTACTTC
.	TRBJ1-1	once	TRBV5-1	CASSNLTGKTEAFF	TGCGCCAGCAGCAATTTAACAGGGAAAACTGAAGCTTTCTTT
.	TRBJ1-2	.	TRBV6-1	CASQRYGYTF	TGTGCCAGCCAGCGCTATGGCTACACCTTC
.	TRBJ2-5	.	TRBV4-1	CASSQGQIETQYF	TGCGCCAGCAGCCAAGGACAAATAGAGACCCAGTACTTC
.	TRBJ2-1	few	TRBV2	CASRDNMAYNEQFF	TGTGCCAGCAGGGACAATATGGCCTACAATGAGCAGTTCTTC
.	TRBJ2-7	.	TRBV9	CASSVGGRASYEQYF	TGTGCCAGCAGCGTAGGTGGGCGGGCCTCCTACGAGCAGTACTTC
.	TRBJ2-1	.	TRBV7-3	CASSLKRTVDGYEQFF	TGTGCCAGCAGCTTAAAGCGGACAGTAGATGGCTATGAGCAGTTCTTC
TRBD2	TRBJ2-1	.	TRBV6-1	CASSEALLAGVNEQFF	TGTGCCAGCAGTGAAGCGCTCCTAGCGGGAGTGAATGAGCAGTTCTTC
TRBD2	TRBJ2-3	.	TRBV6-6	CASRRLAGSTDTQYF	TGTGCCAGCAGGAGACTAGCGGGGAGCACAGATACGCAGTATTTT
TRBD2	TRBJ2-3	few	TRBV29-1	CSVRRVAGVSTDTQYF	TGCAGCGTGCGAAGAGTAGCGGGAGTCAGCACAGATACGCAGTATTTT
.	TRBJ2-7	few	TRBV14	CASNGDVRAGQYF	TGTGCCAGCAATGGTGATGTACGAGCGGGGCAGTACTTC
.	TRBJ2-1	once	TRBV5-1	CATTPGSSYNEQFF	TGCGCCACCACCCCCGGGAGTTCCTACAATGAGCAGTTCTTC
.	TRBJ2-3	.	TRBV29-1	CSVERRDTQYF	TGCAGCGTTGAAAGGAGAGATACGCAGTATTTT
.	TRBJ1-2	few	TRBV19	CASSIRRGDGYTF	TGTGCCAGTAGTATCCGCAGGGGCGATGGCTACACCTTC
TRBD2	TRBJ2-7	few	TRBV7-2	CASSSPLGLAGASPYEQYF	TGTGCCAGCAGCTCCCCGCTGGGACTAGCGGGAGCTTCCCCCTACGAGCAGTACTTC
TRBD1	TRBJ1-1	once	TRBV7-2	CASRNTGVWVNTEAFF	TGTGCCAGCAGGAACACAGGGGTTTGGGTCAACACTGAAGCTTTCTTT
.	TRBJ1-1	once	TRBV19	CASSNLRDTEAFF	TGTGCCAGTAGTAACCTCCGGGACACTGAAGCTTTCTTT
.	TRBJ2-4	.	TRBV7-9	CALRGKNIQYF	TGTGCCTTAAGGGGCAAAAACATTCAGTACTTC
TRBD1	TRBJ2-7	.	TRBV6-5	CASSYSPGQGYEQYF	TGTGCCAGCAGTTACTCCCCGGGACAGGGCTACGAGCAGTACTTC
.	TRBJ2-3	few	TRBV29-1	CSVERGRGDTQYF	TGCAGCGTTGAACGGGGGAGAGGGGATACGCAGTATTTT
.	TRBJ2-7	.	TRBV19	CASRDILQSSYEQYF	TGTGCCAGTCGGGACATACTACAGAGCTCCTACGAGCAGTACTTC
TRBD2	TRBJ2-3	.	TRBV25-1	CASAPAGATDTQYF	TGTGCCAGCGCTCCGGCGGGAGCCACAGATACGCAGTATTTT
TRBD2	TRBJ2-2	.	TRBV28	CASTAGWNTGELFF	TGTGCCAGCACAGCGGGATGGAACACCGGGGAGCTGTTTTTT
.	TRBJ1-1	.	TRBV5-1	CATAQQWNTEAFF	TGCGCCACAGCTCAACAGTGGAACACTGAAGCTTTCTTT
TRBD1	TRBJ2-1	.	TRBV19	CASSTSRDRAGEQFF	TGTGCCAGTAGTACGTCCCGGGACAGAGCTGGTGAGCAGTTCTTC
.	TRBJ2-6	once	TRBV27	CASSPGNSGANVLTF	TGTGCCAGCAGTCCAGGGAACTCTGGGGCCAACGTCCTGACTTTC
.	TRBJ2-2	.	TRBV30	CAWVRYGELFF	TGTGCCTGGGTCCGTTACGGGGAGCTGTTTTTT
.	TRBJ2-4	.	TRBV7-3	CASSFAGDNIQYF	TGTGCCAGCAGCTTCGCCGGGGATAACATTCAGTACTTC
.	TRBJ2-7	.	TRBV7-9	CASSFQGRRDEQYF	TGTGCCAGCAGCTTCCAGGGTAGAAGGGACGAGCAGTACTTC
TRBD2	TRBJ2-1	.	TRBV18	CASSPREPGTSGSHEQFF	TGTGCCAGCTCACCCCGCGAGCCGGGGACTAGCGGGAGTCATGAGCAGTTCTTC
.	TRBJ2-4	few	TRBV5-4	CASSPRGQMKNIQYF	TGTGCCAGCAGCCCCCGTGGACAGATGAAAAACATTCAGTACTTC
.	TRBJ1-1	.	TRBV18	CASSPTRTEAFF	TGTGCCAGCTCACCCACACGCACTGAAGCTTTCTTT
TRBD2	TRBJ2-7	.	TRBV5-1	CASSLDGGSISYEQYF	TGCGCCAGCAGCTTGGATGGCGGGAGTATCTCCTACGAGCAGTACTTC
TRBD2	TRBJ2-3	.	TRBV5-1	CASSSLVAGGGTDTQYF	TGCGCCAGCAGCTCCCTGGTAGCGGGAGGGGGTACAGATACGCAGTATTTT